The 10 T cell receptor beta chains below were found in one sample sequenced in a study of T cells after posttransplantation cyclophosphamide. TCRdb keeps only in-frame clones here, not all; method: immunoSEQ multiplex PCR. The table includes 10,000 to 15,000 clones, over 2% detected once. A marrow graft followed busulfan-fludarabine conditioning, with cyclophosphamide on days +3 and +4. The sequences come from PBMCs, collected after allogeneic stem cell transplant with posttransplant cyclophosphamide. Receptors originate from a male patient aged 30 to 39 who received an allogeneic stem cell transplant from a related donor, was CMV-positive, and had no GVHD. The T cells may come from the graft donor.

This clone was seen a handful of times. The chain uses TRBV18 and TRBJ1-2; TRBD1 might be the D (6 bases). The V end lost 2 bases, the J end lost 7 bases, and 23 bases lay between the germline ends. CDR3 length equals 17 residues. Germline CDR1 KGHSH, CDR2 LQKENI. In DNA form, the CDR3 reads TGTGCCAGCTCACCAAACGATGCTAGGGGGACGTATGCTGGCTACACCTTC. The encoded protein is CASSPNDARGTYAGYTF. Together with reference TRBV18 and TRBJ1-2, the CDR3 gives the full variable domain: NAGVMQNPRHLVRRRGQEARLRCSPMKGHSHVYWYRQLPEEGLKFMVYLQKENIIDESGMPKERFSAEFPKEGPSILRIQQVVRGDSAAYFCASSPNDARGTYAGYTFGSGTRLTVV.

CDR3 DNA sequence: TGTGCCAGTAGTATGGGTCAGGGGGTCTCCTACAATGAGCAGTTCTTC. It yields the protein CASSMGQGVSYNEQFF. The chain has TRBV19 and TRBJ2-1; 7 nucleotides line up with TRBD1. CDR1 and CDR2 (germline): LNHDA, SQIVND (reference sequence). The junction had 5 bases not matched to a gene; V was cut back by 3 bases and J by 0 bases. The CDR3 has 16 residues.

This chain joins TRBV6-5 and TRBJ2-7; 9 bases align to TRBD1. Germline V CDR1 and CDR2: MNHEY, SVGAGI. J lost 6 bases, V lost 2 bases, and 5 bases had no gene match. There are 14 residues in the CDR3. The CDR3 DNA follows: TGTGCCAGCAGTTACCACGGACAGGGGCTCGAGCAGTACTTC. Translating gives CASSYHGQGLEQYF.

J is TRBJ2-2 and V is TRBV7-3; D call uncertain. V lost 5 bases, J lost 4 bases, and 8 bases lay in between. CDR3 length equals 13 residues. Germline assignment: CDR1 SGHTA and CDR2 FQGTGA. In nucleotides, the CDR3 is TGTGCCAGCAGCCACAGTGGCACCGGGGAGCTGTTTTTT. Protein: CASSHSGTGELFF.

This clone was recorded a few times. In DNA form, the CDR3 reads TGCAGCAGGGGGCGCAAGACTGAAGCTTTCTTT. Its protein product is CSRGRKTEAFF. The rearrangement uses TRBV29-1 and TRBJ1-1; 7 nucleotides align to TRBD1. Germline assignment: CDR1 SQVTM and CDR2 ANQGSEA. The junction had 5 bases not matched to a gene; V was cut back by 8 bases and J by 5 bases. This CDR3 contains 11 residues.

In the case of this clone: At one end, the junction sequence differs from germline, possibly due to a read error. The CDR3 DNA is TGTGCCAGCAACTTGGTCGGACATCTTAATGAAAAACTGTTTTTT. Translation gives CASNLVGHLNEKLFF. The rearrangement links TRBV5-8 to TRBJ1-4; D might be TRBD1 (5 bases). Looked up from germline, CDR1 is SGHTS and CDR2 is YDEGEE. This CDR3 comprises 15 residues.

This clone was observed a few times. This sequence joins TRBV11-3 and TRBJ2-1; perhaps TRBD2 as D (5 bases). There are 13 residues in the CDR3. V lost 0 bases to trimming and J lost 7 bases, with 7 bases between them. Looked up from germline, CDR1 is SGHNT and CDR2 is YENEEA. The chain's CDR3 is CASSLERANEQFF. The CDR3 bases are TGTGCCAGCAGCTTAGAGCGGGCGAATGAGCAGTTCTTC.

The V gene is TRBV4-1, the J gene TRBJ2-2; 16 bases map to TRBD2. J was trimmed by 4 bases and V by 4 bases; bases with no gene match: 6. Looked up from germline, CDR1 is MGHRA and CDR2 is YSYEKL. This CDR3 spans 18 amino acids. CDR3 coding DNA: TGCGCCAGCAGCCCCGGGACTAGCGGGGGGGCAAGCACCGGGGAGCTGTTTTTT. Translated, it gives CASSPGTSGGASTGELFF.

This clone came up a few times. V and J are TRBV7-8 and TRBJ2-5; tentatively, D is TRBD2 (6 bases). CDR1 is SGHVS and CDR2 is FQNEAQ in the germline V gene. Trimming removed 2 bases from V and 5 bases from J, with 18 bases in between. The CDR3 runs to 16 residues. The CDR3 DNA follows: TGTGCCAGCAGCTTACAGAGGTTGGTTCTAGCGGAGACCCAGTACTTC. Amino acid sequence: CASSLQRLVLAETQYF.

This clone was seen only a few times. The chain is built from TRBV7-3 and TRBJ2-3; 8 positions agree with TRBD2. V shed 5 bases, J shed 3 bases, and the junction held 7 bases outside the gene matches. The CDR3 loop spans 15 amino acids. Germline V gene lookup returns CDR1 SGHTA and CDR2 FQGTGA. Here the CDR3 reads CASSQSGSRTDTQYF. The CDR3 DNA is TGTGCCAGCAGCCAGAGCGGGAGTCGTACAGATACGCAGTATTTT.